The source of this TCR beta chain is a study of blood T cell repertoires in COVID-19. Study in general: The United States, Italy and Spain were the sources of the acute and convalescent COVID-19 samples.

Authors' methods: Amplified reference gene primers provided the basis for estimating nucleated cell counts. Repertoires were generated with immunoSEQ multiplex PCR, while TCRdb's copy carries only in-frame clones and drops some. V and J calls and clone size come straight from that table; D and trimming were deduced from the DNA. The sample records 90,000 to 120,000 clones, less than 85% being singletons. Sequencing used peripheral blood. The receptor was isolated from a woman aged 40 to 49 with acute or convalescent COVID-19.

The CDR3 reads CASSLKGETYEQYF. In DNA form, the CDR3 reads TGTGCCAGCAGCTTGAAGGGGGAAACCTACGAGCAGTACTTC. V and J are TRBV5-6 and TRBJ2-7; D perhaps matches TRBD1 (6 bases). Germline V lookup: CDR1 SGHDT, CDR2 YYEEEE. The CDR3 runs to 14 residues. V lost 1 base and J lost 2, with 10 bases in between.